A selection of T cell receptor beta chains follows, all from one sample in a study of T cell changes during pregnancy in multiple sclerosis. The repertoire was sequenced with immunoSEQ multiplex PCR; TCRdb's copy has only in-frame clones and lacks some. This repertoire shows around 85,000 clones, 91% found once; its top ten account for 3% to 4.5%. This sample comprised PBMCs, obtained in the first trimester of pregnancy. All receptors derive from a female donor in good health, serving as a control in a pregnancy study. Some clones in this sample may be carry-over from other donors' samples. Both conserved end residues are part of each CDR3. The order of the fields is J gene, V gene, clone size, D gene, CDR3 protein, CDR3 DNA. A D gene is named only where the DNA matches it firmly. Rows give clone size only sometimes, using once, few, many, or a class for an expanded clone.

J gene: TRBJ2-1
V gene: TRBV28
clone size: .
D gene: TRBD2
CDR3 protein: CASKSSAASGSRHEQFF
CDR3 DNA: TGTGCCAGCAAATCCTCGGCGGCTAGCGGGAGTAGACATGAGCAGTTCTTC

J gene: TRBJ1-5
V gene: TRBV4-1
clone size: .
D gene: .
CDR3 protein: CASSQVNTDQPQHF
CDR3 DNA: TGCGCCAGCAGCCAAGTAAACACCGATCAGCCCCAGCATTTT

J gene: TRBJ2-6
V gene: TRBV7-9
clone size: .
D gene: .
CDR3 protein: CASSLGGGGANVLTF
CDR3 DNA: TGTGCCAGCAGCTTAGGCGGCGGCGGGGCCAACGTCCTGACTTTC

J gene: TRBJ1-3
V gene: TRBV28
clone size: .
D gene: TRBD1
CDR3 protein: CASSDRAAGNTIYF
CDR3 DNA: TGTGCCAGCAGCGACAGGGCTGCCGGAAACACCATATATTTT

J gene: TRBJ2-7
V gene: TRBV27
clone size: .
D gene: TRBD2
CDR3 protein: CASSSGGYEQYF
CDR3 DNA: TGTGCCAGCAGTAGCGGGGGCTACGAGCAGTACTTC

J gene: TRBJ1-6
V gene: TRBV4-1
clone size: .
D gene: .
CDR3 protein: CASSLGGNSPLHF
CDR3 DNA: TGCGCCAGCAGCCTCGGGGGGAATTCACCCCTCCACTTT

J gene: TRBJ1-2
V gene: TRBV28
clone size: .
D gene: TRBD1
CDR3 protein: CASRPTGGAYGYTF
CDR3 DNA: TGTGCCAGCAGGCCCACAGGGGGCGCGTATGGCTACACCTTC

J gene: TRBJ2-1
V gene: TRBV7-9
clone size: .
D gene: TRBD2
CDR3 protein: CASSLDYSAGTRNEQFF
CDR3 DNA: TGTGCCAGCAGCTTAGATTATTCGGCGGGGACTAGGAATGAGCAGTTCTTC

J gene: TRBJ2-4
V gene: TRBV29-1
clone size: .
D gene: TRBD1
CDR3 protein: CSVVVQGNIQYF
CDR3 DNA: TGCAGCGTTGTGGTACAGGGGAACATTCAGTACTTC

J gene: TRBJ2-5
V gene: TRBV6-5
clone size: .
D gene: .
CDR3 protein: CASSYGRQETQYF
CDR3 DNA: TGTGCCAGCAGTTACGGGAGGCAAGAGACCCAGTACTTC

J gene: TRBJ1-5
V gene: TRBV28
clone size: once
D gene: .
CDR3 protein: CASSLGRGYSNQPQHF
CDR3 DNA: TGTGCCAGCAGTTTGGGCCGGGGGTATAGCAATCAGCCCCAGCATTTT

J gene: TRBJ1-1
V gene: TRBV14
clone size: .
D gene: TRBD1
CDR3 protein: CASSRPTGEEYTEAFF
CDR3 DNA: TGTGCCAGCAGCCGACCCACAGGGGAAGAGTACACTGAAGCTTTCTTT

J gene: TRBJ1-2
V gene: TRBV6-6
clone size: .
D gene: .
CDR3 protein: CASSNRERNGYTF
CDR3 DNA: TGTGCCAGCAGTAACAGGGAAAGGAATGGCTACACCTTC

J gene: TRBJ2-7
V gene: TRBV5-1
clone size: .
D gene: TRBD1
CDR3 protein: CASSLAGTGGYEQYF
CDR3 DNA: TGCGCCAGCAGCTTGGCCGGGACAGGGGGCTACGAGCAGTACTTC

J gene: TRBJ2-7
V gene: TRBV9
clone size: .
D gene: .
CDR3 protein: CASSDARGREDGEQYF
CDR3 DNA: TGTGCCAGCAGCGATGCCCGGGGCAGGGAGGACGGCGAGCAGTACTTC

J gene: TRBJ2-5
V gene: TRBV2
clone size: .
D gene: TRBD2
CDR3 protein: CASSDRTSGQETQYF
CDR3 DNA: TGTGCCAGCAGTGATAGGACTAGCGGCCAAGAGACCCAGTACTTC

J gene: TRBJ1-5
V gene: TRBV27
clone size: .
D gene: .
CDR3 protein: CASRLNYRINQPQHF
CDR3 DNA: TGTGCCAGCAGATTAAATTACAGGATAAATCAGCCCCAGCATTTT

J gene: TRBJ2-2
V gene: TRBV11-3
clone size: .
D gene: .
CDR3 protein: CASSFSGTGELFF
CDR3 DNA: TGTGCCAGCAGCTTCAGCGGGACCGGGGAGCTGTTTTTT

J gene: TRBJ2-1
V gene: TRBV5-6
clone size: .
D gene: TRBD2
CDR3 protein: CASSYGTSGTNEQFF
CDR3 DNA: TGTGCCAGCAGCTATGGGACTAGCGGAACCAATGAGCAGTTCTTC

J gene: TRBJ1-5
V gene: TRBV4-2
clone size: few
D gene: TRBD1
CDR3 protein: CASSQDDRDRQPQHF
CDR3 DNA: TGTGCCAGCAGCCAAGACGACAGGGATAGACAGCCCCAGCATTTT

J gene: TRBJ1-6
V gene: TRBV28
clone size: once
D gene: .
CDR3 protein: CASSFFRSPLHF
CDR3 DNA: TGTGCCAGCAGTTTCTTCAGATCACCCCTCCACTTT

J gene: TRBJ2-5
V gene: TRBV30
clone size: .
D gene: TRBD2
CDR3 protein: CAWSVGTLRASGRGETQYF
CDR3 DNA: TGTGCCTGGAGTGTAGGAACTCTAAGGGCTAGCGGGAGAGGGGAGACCCAGTACTTC

J gene: TRBJ2-1
V gene: TRBV4-1
clone size: once
D gene: TRBD2
CDR3 protein: CASSVIGTSGYNEQFF
CDR3 DNA: TGCGCCAGCAGCGTTATTGGGACTAGCGGATACAATGAGCAGTTCTTC

J gene: TRBJ1-3
V gene: TRBV6-5
clone size: .
D gene: .
CDR3 protein: CASSYGQAFSGNTIYF
CDR3 DNA: TGTGCCAGCAGTTATGGGCAGGCTTTCTCTGGAAACACCATATATTTT

J gene: TRBJ2-1
V gene: TRBV18
clone size: .
D gene: TRBD1
CDR3 protein: CASSRTGSNEQFF
CDR3 DNA: TGTGCCAGCTCACGGACAGGGTCCAATGAGCAGTTCTTC

J gene: TRBJ2-3
V gene: TRBV28
clone size: once
D gene: .
CDR3 protein: CASSLSDRPDTQYF
CDR3 DNA: TGTGCCAGCAGTTTGTCCGACAGGCCAGATACGCAGTATTTT

J gene: TRBJ2-1
V gene: TRBV6-5
clone size: .
D gene: .
CDR3 protein: CAIGSSGNEQFF
CDR3 DNA: TGTGCCATAGGGAGTAGTGGAAATGAGCAGTTCTTC

J gene: TRBJ2-7
V gene: TRBV2
clone size: medium-sized
D gene: .
CDR3 protein: CASSDRVYYEQYF
CDR3 DNA: TGTGCCAGCAGTGACAGGGTGTACTACGAGCAGTACTTC

J gene: TRBJ1-2
V gene: TRBV4-1
clone size: .
D gene: .
CDR3 protein: CASRLQGIANYGYTF
CDR3 DNA: TGCGCCAGCAGGCTACAGGGTATAGCTAACTATGGCTACACCTTC

J gene: TRBJ2-6
V gene: TRBV5-4
clone size: .
D gene: TRBD2
CDR3 protein: CASSLATSGHSGANVLTF
CDR3 DNA: TGTGCCAGCAGCTTGGCCACTAGCGGGCACTCTGGGGCCAACGTCCTGACTTTC

J gene: TRBJ2-1
V gene: TRBV19
clone size: once
D gene: .
CDR3 protein: CASSSSTDYNEQFF
CDR3 DNA: TGTGCCAGTAGTTCCAGTACCGATTACAATGAGCAGTTCTTC

J gene: TRBJ2-2
V gene: TRBV14
clone size: .
D gene: .
CDR3 protein: CASSRGNTGELFF
CDR3 DNA: TGTGCCAGCAGCCGCGGAAACACCGGGGAGCTGTTTTTT

J gene: TRBJ1-2
V gene: TRBV7-2
clone size: .
D gene: TRBD1
CDR3 protein: CASSLERGQNYGYTF
CDR3 DNA: TGTGCCAGCAGCTTAGAAAGGGGGCAAAACTATGGCTACACCTTC

J gene: TRBJ2-3
V gene: TRBV7-2
clone size: .
D gene: TRBD2
CDR3 protein: CASSLAIASGGSDTQYF
CDR3 DNA: TGTGCCAGCAGCTTAGCTATCGCTAGCGGGGGGTCAGATACGCAGTATTTT

J gene: TRBJ2-1
V gene: TRBV28
clone size: few
D gene: TRBD1
CDR3 protein: CASSATGGPYNEQFF
CDR3 DNA: TGTGCCAGCAGTGCCACAGGGGGACCCTACAATGAGCAGTTCTTC

J gene: TRBJ2-1
V gene: TRBV29-1
clone size: .
D gene: TRBD2
CDR3 protein: CSVLAGRDEQFF
CDR3 DNA: TGCAGCGTGCTAGCGGGACGGGATGAGCAGTTCTTC

J gene: TRBJ1-2
V gene: TRBV27
clone size: .
D gene: TRBD1
CDR3 protein: CASSPGQGSYGYTF
CDR3 DNA: TGTGCCAGCAGCCCTGGACAGGGTAGTTATGGCTACACCTTC

J gene: TRBJ1-1
V gene: TRBV5-5
clone size: .
D gene: TRBD1
CDR3 protein: CASSFSGGGGTEAFF
CDR3 DNA: TGTGCCAGCAGCTTCTCAGGGGGCGGGGGCACTGAAGCTTTCTTT

J gene: TRBJ2-7
V gene: TRBV5-6
clone size: .
D gene: .
CDR3 protein: CASSFLYEQYF
CDR3 DNA: TGTGCCAGCAGCTTTCTCTACGAGCAGTACTTC

J gene: TRBJ2-5
V gene: TRBV5-1
clone size: .
D gene: TRBD2
CDR3 protein: CASSLAGGQETQYF
CDR3 DNA: TGCGCCAGCAGCTTGGCGGGGGGCCAAGAGACCCAGTACTTC

J gene: TRBJ2-1
V gene: TRBV29-1
clone size: .
D gene: TRBD2
CDR3 protein: CTGGARSYNEQFF
CDR3 DNA: TGCACCGGGGGGGCCCGCTCCTACAATGAGCAGTTCTTC

J gene: TRBJ2-1
V gene: TRBV6-6
clone size: .
D gene: TRBD2
CDR3 protein: CASSYPSGGAFSRQFF
CDR3 DNA: TGTGCCAGCAGTTACCCCTCCGGGGGGGCTTTTTCTAGGCAGTTCTTC

J gene: TRBJ2-3
V gene: TRBV6-4
clone size: few
D gene: TRBD2
CDR3 protein: CASSDSRGGTDTQYF
CDR3 DNA: TGTGCCAGCAGTGACTCGCGGGGGGGCACAGATACGCAGTATTTT